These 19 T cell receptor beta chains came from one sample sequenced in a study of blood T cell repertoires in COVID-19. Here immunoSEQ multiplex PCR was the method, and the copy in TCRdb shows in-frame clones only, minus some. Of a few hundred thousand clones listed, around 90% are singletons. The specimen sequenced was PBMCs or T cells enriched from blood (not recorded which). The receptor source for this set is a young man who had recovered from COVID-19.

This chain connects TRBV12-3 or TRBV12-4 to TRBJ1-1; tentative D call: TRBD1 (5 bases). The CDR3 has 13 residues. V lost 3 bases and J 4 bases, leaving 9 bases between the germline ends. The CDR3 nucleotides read TGTGCCAGCAGTTTTGACAGTATCACTGAAGCTTTCTTT. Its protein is CASSFDSITEAFF.

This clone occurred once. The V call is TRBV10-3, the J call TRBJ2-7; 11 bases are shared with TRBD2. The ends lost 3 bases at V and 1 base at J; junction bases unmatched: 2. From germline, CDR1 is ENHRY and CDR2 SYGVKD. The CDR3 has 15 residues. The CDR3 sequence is CAISEGTSGSYEQYF. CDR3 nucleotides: TGTGCCATCAGTGAAGGGACTAGCGGTTCCTACGAGCAGTACTTC.

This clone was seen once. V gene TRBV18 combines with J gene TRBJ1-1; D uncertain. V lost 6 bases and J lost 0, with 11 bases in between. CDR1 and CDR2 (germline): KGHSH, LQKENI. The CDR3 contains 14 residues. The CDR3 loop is CASSQTRMNTEAFF. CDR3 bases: TGTGCCAGCTCCCAGACACGGATGAACACTGAAGCTTTCTTT.

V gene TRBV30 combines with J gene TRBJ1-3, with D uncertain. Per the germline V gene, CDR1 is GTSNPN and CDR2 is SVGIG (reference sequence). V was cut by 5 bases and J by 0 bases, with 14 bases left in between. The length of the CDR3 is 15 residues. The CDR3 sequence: CAWWSPKASGNTIYF. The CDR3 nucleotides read TGTGCCTGGTGGTCACCGAAAGCCTCTGGAAACACCATATATTTT.

The CDR3 bases are TGTGCCAGCAGCTTAGGTCCCCAAAACACCATATATTTT. It translates to CASSLGPQNTIYF. The chain is built from TRBV7-8 and TRBJ1-3; D unresolved. Trimming shortened V by 1 base and J by 6 bases, and 7 bases separated the two germline ends. Germline CDR1 reads SGHVS; CDR2 reads FQNEAQ. This CDR3 is built from 13 residues.

CDR3 sequence: CASSPGVSNQPQHF. In nucleotides, the CDR3 is TGTGCCAGCTCACCAGGAGTAAGCAATCAGCCCCAGCATTTT. This sequence joins TRBV18 and TRBJ1-5; no clear D gene. This CDR3 spans 14 amino acids. CDR1 is KGHSH, CDR2 LQKENI, per germline. V lost 2 bases to trimming and J lost 1 base, with 6 bases between them.

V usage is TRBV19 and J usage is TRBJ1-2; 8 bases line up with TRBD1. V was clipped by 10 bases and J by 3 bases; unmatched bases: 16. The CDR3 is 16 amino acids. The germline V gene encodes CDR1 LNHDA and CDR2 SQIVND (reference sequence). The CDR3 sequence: CAIYHRTGRTDYGYTF. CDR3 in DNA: TGTGCCATTTACCACAGGACAGGGAGGACGGACTATGGCTACACCTTC.

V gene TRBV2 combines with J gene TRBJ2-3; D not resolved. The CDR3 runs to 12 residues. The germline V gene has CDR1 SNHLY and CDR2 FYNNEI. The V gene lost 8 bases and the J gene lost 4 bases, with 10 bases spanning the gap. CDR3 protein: CASGFMADTQYF. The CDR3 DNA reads TGTGCCAGCGGCTTCATGGCAGATACGCAGTATTTT.

As DNA, the CDR3 is TGTGCCAGTAGTGTACAGGGTTTCTTGAACACTGAAGCTTTCTTT. Its protein product is CASSVQGFLNTEAFF. The rearrangement joins TRBV19 to TRBJ1-1; D is possibly TRBD1 (6 bases). CDR1 and CDR2 (germline): LNHDA, SQIVND (reference sequence). V lost 5 bases, J lost 0 bases, and 13 bases lay in between. The CDR3 spans 15 residues.

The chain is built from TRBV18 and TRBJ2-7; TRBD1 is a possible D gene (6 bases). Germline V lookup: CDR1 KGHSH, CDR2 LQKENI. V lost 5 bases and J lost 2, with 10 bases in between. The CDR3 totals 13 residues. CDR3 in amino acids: CASSMDRTYEQYF. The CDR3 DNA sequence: TGTGCCAGCTCAATGGACAGAACCTACGAGCAGTACTTC. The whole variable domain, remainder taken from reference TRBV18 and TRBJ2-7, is NAGVMQNPRHLVRRRGQEARLRCSPMKGHSHVYWYRQLPEEGLKFMVYLQKENIIDESGMPKERFSAEFPKEGPSILRIQQVVRGDSAAYFCASSMDRTYEQYFGPGTRLTVT.

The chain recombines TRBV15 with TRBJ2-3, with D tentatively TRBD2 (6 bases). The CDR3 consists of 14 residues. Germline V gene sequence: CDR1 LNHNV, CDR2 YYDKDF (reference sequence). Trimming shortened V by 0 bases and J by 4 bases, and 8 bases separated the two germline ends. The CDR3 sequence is CATSRDWGADTQYF. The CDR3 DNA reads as TGTGCCACCAGCAGAGATTGGGGGGCAGATACGCAGTATTTT.

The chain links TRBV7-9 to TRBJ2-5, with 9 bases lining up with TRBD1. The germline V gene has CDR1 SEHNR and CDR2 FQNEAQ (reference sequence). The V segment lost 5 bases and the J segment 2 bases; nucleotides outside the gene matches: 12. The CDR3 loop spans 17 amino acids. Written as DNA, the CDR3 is TGTGCCAGCAGCATTACCGGGACAGGGTTTTTTCAAGAGACCCAGTACTTC. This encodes CASSITGTGFFQETQYF.

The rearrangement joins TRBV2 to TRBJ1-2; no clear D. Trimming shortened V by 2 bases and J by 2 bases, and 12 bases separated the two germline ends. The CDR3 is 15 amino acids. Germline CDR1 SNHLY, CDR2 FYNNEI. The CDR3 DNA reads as TGTGCCAGCAGTGAAAGGAGTGGCGGAAACTATGGCTACACCTTC. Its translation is CASSERSGGNYGYTF.

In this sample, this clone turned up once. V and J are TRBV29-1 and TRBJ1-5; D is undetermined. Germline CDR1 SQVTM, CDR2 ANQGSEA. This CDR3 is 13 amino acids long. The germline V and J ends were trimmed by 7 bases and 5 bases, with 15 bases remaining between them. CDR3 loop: CSDPPGSHQPQHF. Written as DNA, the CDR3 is TGCAGCGATCCGCCGGGTTCTCATCAGCCCCAGCATTTT.

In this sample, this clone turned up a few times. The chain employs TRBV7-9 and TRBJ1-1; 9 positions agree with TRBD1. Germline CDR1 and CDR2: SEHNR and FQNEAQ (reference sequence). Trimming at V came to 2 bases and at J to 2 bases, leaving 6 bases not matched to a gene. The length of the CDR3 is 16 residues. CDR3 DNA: TGTGCCAGCAGCTTACCCACGACAGGGGGTAACACTGAAGCTTTCTTT. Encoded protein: CASSLPTTGGNTEAFF.

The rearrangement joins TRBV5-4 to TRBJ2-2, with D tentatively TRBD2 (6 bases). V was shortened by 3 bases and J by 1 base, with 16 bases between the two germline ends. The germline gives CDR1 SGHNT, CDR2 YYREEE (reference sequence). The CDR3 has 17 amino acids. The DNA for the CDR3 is TGTGCCAGCAGCTGGGGCGAGAGGCGGGAGAACACCGGGGAGCTGTTTTTT. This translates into CASSWGERRENTGELFF. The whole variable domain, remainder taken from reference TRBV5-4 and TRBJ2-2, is ETGVTQSPTHLIKTRGQQVTLRCSSQSGHNTVSWYQQALGQGPQFIFQYYREEENGRGNFPPRFSGLQFPNYSSELNVNALELDDSALYLCASSWGERRENTGELFFGEGSRLTVL.

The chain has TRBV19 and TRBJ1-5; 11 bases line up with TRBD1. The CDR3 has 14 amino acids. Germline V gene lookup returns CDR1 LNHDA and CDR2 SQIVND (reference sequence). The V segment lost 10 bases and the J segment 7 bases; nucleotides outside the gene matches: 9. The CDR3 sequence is CATGTGGKGQPQHF. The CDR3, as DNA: TGTGCCACCGGGACAGGGGGGAAGGGGCAGCCCCAGCATTTT.

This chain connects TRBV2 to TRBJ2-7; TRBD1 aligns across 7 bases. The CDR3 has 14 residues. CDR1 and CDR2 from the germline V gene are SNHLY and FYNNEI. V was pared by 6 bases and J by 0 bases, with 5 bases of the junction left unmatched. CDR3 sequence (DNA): TGTGCCAGCAGGACGACAGGGTCCTCCTACGAGCAGTACTTC. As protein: CASRTTGSSYEQYF.

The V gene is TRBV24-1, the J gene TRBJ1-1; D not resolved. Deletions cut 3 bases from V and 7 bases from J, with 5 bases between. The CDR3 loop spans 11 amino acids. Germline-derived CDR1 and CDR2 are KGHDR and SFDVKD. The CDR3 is CATSDAGEAFF. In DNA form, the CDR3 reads TGTGCCACCAGTGATGCAGGTGAAGCTTTCTTT.